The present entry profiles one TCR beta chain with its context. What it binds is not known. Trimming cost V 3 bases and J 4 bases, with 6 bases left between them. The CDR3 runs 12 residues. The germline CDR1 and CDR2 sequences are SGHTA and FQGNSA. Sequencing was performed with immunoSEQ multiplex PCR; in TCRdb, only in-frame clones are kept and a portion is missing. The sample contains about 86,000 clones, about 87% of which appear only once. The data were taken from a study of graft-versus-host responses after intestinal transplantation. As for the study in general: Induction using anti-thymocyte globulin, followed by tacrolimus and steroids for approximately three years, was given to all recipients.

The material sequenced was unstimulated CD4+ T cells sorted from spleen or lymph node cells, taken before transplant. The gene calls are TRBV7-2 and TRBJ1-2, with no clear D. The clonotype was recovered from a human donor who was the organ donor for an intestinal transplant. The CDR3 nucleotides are TGTGCCAGCAGCTTCCAGGCCTATGGCTACACCTTC. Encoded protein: CASSFQAYGYTF.